This TCR beta chain was obtained from a study of human T cells and chemical hapten exposure. Study-level background: Weekly scalp doses of diphenylcyclopropenone were given to patients during the roughly 25-week study.

Germline lookup yields CDR1 SQVTM and CDR2 ANQGSEA. V was trimmed by 1 base and J by 0 bases, leaving 9 bases between them. This CDR3 spans 14 amino acids. One entry per CDR3 protein results from TCRdb running MiXCR on the RACE reads. This repertoire shows 80,000 to 95,000 distinct CDR3 sequences, more than 9% found once; its top ten account for roughly 1.5%. The table lists this clonotype with a few counts. Specified time point: patch test 2, 6 weeks after DPC sensitization. As for treatment: therapeutic diphenylcyclopropenone sensitization with weekly scalp DPC. Sequences were derived from whole blood, sampled in connection with sensitization to the hapten diphenylcyclopropenone (DPC). The origin of this receptor is a man between 18 and 35 years old with alopecia areata. Some clones in this sample may be carry-over from other donors' samples. The rearrangement uses TRBV29-1 and TRBJ1-1; D remains unclear. Here the CDR3 DNA reads TGCAGCGTTGAAGGGCGTCAGATGAACACTGAAGCTTTCTTT. It codes for CSVEGRQMNTEAFF.